These 6 T cell receptor beta chains were all obtained from the same sample, sequenced in a study of blood T cell repertoires in COVID-19. Profiled with immunoSEQ multiplex PCR; TCRdb holds only in-frame clones, not every one. The table includes more than 120,000 clones, around nine tenths detected once. Source material: peripheral blood. These receptors were collected from a woman in her forties or fifties with active or convalescent COVID-19.

The count of this clone is one. The V gene is TRBV5-4, the J gene TRBJ1-1; 10 positions agree with TRBD1. The CDR3 length is 15 residues. V lost 4 bases and J lost 4; bases outside the gene matches: 7. CDR1 SGHNT and CDR2 YYREEE come from the germline V gene (reference sequence). The CDR3 sequence: CASSPPGQGTTEAFF. The CDR3 DNA reads as TGTGCCAGCAGCCCACCGGGACAGGGGACCACTGAAGCTTTCTTT.

The rearrangement links TRBV10-1 to TRBJ1-5, with D possibly matching TRBD1 (5 bases). V shed 3 bases and J shed 5 bases, with 20 bases lying between them. The CDR3 is 17 residues long. Germline CDR1 reads WNHNN; CDR2 reads SYGVQD (reference sequence). The CDR3 loop reads CASSEPPRGTWDQPQHF. The CDR3 region has the DNA TGCGCCAGCAGTGAACCTCCAAGGGGCACATGGGATCAGCCCCAGCATTTT.

The genes are TRBV6-2 or TRBV6-3 and TRBJ2-7; 8 positions agree with TRBD1. Germline V gene data show CDR1 as MNHEY and CDR2 as SVGEGT. The CDR3 is made up of 17 amino acids. Trimming took 0 bases from V and 4 from J; bases not matched to a gene: 11. Here the CDR3 reads CASSYSRVPGGSYEQYF. CDR3 bases: TGTGCCAGCAGTTACTCGAGGGTGCCAGGGGGCTCATACGAGCAGTACTTC.

The CDR3 is CASSGNRGEKLFF. For the CDR3, the DNA is TGCGCCAGCAGCGGGAACAGGGGAGAAAAACTGTTTTTT. The V and J genes are TRBV5-1 and TRBJ1-4; 7 bases agree with TRBD1. V lost 4 bases and J lost 8; bases outside the gene matches: 5. Germline V gives CDR1 SGHRS, CDR2 YFSETQ. This CDR3 spans 13 amino acids.

This sequence joins TRBV3-1 (or the pseudogene TRBV3-2) and TRBJ1-5; 9 nucleotides align to TRBD1. CDR1 is LGHDT, CDR2 YNNKEL, per germline (reference sequence). The V segment lost 4 bases and the J segment 0 bases; nucleotides outside the gene matches: 7. The CDR3 consists of 17 residues. The CDR3 sequence is CASSPGQGYLSNQPQHF. The DNA for the CDR3 is TGTGCCAGCAGCCCGGGACAGGGATATCTTAGCAATCAGCCCCAGCATTTT.

V is TRBV5-4 and J is TRBJ1-1; TRBD1 might be the D (6 bases). The germline V gene encodes CDR1 SGHNT and CDR2 YYREEE (reference sequence). Trimming pared 2 bases from V and 1 base from J, leaving 9 bases between. The CDR3 runs to 14 residues. For the CDR3, the DNA is TGTGCCAGCAGCTTCGGACAGAAGAACACTGAAGCTTTCTTT. This encodes CASSFGQKNTEAFF.